Below, 11 T cell receptor beta chains from the same sample are listed, as sequenced in a study of control samples from healthy donors and cancer patients. Libraries were prepared by immunoSEQ multiplex PCR; TCRdb keeps only in-frame clonotypes and omits some of them. The top ten hold 5% to 6.5% of the sample, which has around 75,000 clones, 85% to 95% seen once. The sample taken for sequencing was blood. The receptor set was obtained from an older woman in good health.

The chain uses TRBV5-8 and TRBJ1-5; 7 bases are shared with TRBD1. J was trimmed by 4 bases and V by 4 bases; bases with no gene match: 11. This CDR3 has 16 amino acids. Germline V gene sequence: CDR1 SGHTS, CDR2 YDEGEE. The CDR3: CASSPRGRGANQPQHF. As DNA, the CDR3 is TGTGCCAGCAGCCCGCGGGGCAGGGGGGCTAATCAGCCCCAGCATTTT. Full variable domain (outside the CDR3, taken from reference TRBV5-8 and TRBJ1-5): EAGVTQSPTHLIKTRGQQATLRCSPISGHTSVYWYQQALGLGLQFLLWYDEGEERNRGNFPPRFSGRQFPNYSSELNVNALELEDSALYLCASSPRGRGANQPQHFGDGTRLSIL.

This clone appeared once. This chain uses TRBV19 with TRBJ1-2; D is perhaps TRBD1 (6 bases). Trimming took 3 bases from V and 4 from J, leaving 9 bases between them. CDR1 and CDR2 (germline): LNHDA, SQIVND (reference sequence). This CDR3 region has 13 residues. CDR3 DNA sequence: TGTGCCAGTAGTATCCGGGACACCTATGGCTACACCTTC. Translation: CASSIRDTYGYTF.

The rearrangement joins TRBV6-5 to TRBJ2-4, with 9 bases aligning to TRBD2. Per germline, CDR1 MNHEY and CDR2 SVGAGI. Germline trimming cut 11 bases from V and 0 bases from J; bases unmatched to any gene: 5. This CDR3 spans 14 amino acids. The CDR3 protein is CACELAGAKNIQYF. CDR3 nucleotides: TGTGCCTGTGAACTAGCGGGAGCCAAAAACATTCAGTACTTC.

This chain connects TRBV10-2 to TRBJ2-3; the D is unclear. The germline V gene has CDR1 WSHSY and CDR2 SAAADI. Trimming removed 2 bases at V and 8 bases at J, with 2 bases between. This CDR3 region has 10 residues. This CDR3 is CASSEGTQYF. CDR3 bases: TGCGCCAGCAGTGAGGGTACGCAGTATTTT.

The genes are TRBV29-1 and TRBJ2-7, with D unclear. The length of the CDR3 is 13 residues. Germline V CDR1 and CDR2: SQVTM, ANQGSEA. V shed 7 bases and J shed 0 bases, with 13 bases lying between them. The CDR3 region is CSAIRTASYEQYF. CDR3 DNA sequence: TGCAGCGCAATACGGACGGCCTCCTACGAGCAGTACTTC.

The chain is built from TRBV7-9 and TRBJ2-6, with D tentatively TRBD1 or TRBD2 (6 bases each). With 5 bases removed from V and 2 bases from J, the gap between germline ends came to 16 bases. CDR3 length: 17 amino acids. Germline V gene data show CDR1 as SEHNR and CDR2 as FQNEAQ (reference sequence). CDR3 nucleotides: TGTGCCAGCAGCCCCAAAGGGGGAGGAACTGGGGCCAACGTCCTGACTTTC. Translation gives CASSPKGGGTGANVLTF.

The rearrangement joins TRBV28 to TRBJ1-5, with 12 bases that match TRBD1. The CDR3 is 16 residues long. Germline V gene lookup returns CDR1 MDHEN and CDR2 SYDVKM. V dropped 5 bases and J dropped 4; count of bases not matched to a gene: 6. The CDR3 sequence: CASSGGTGGSNQPQHF. In nucleotides, the CDR3 is TGTGCCAGCAGTGGGGGGACAGGGGGCTCGAATCAGCCCCAGCATTTT.

The gene calls are TRBV6-5 and TRBJ2-7, with D maybe TRBD1 (7 bases). Germline V gene sequence: CDR1 MNHEY, CDR2 SVGAGI. The CDR3 is 15 residues long. Trimming took 6 bases from V and 3 from J, leaving 18 bases between them. In DNA form, the CDR3 reads TGTGCCAGCAGGGAGAAGGGGGGACAGAACTACGAGCAGTACTTC. Translating gives CASREKGGQNYEQYF.

In the case of this clone: Other DNA variants within this sample encode the same CDR3. This chain connects TRBV11-3 to TRBJ1-2, with a tentative D call TRBD1 (6 bases). The germline gives CDR1 SGHNT, CDR2 YENEEA. The V and J ends lost 4 bases and 0 bases respectively, with 21 bases between them. The CDR3 loop spans 18 amino acids. Here the CDR3 DNA reads TGTGCCAGCAGCTCCGCCCGGGGGCGAAGCCAAGCTAACTATGGCTACACCTTC. Amino acid sequence: CASSSARGRSQANYGYTF.

The chain employs TRBV5-1 and TRBJ1-6, with a tentative D call TRBD1 (5 bases). Trimming left V 2 bases short and J 8 bases short, with 11 bases between. This CDR3 has 14 amino acids. Germline CDR1 reads SGHRS; CDR2 reads YFSETQ. In DNA, the CDR3 is TGCGCCAGCAGCTTAGACGGGGGGTATTCACCCCTCCACTTT. Protein sequence: CASSLDGGYSPLHF. Combining the CDR3 with reference TRBV5-1 and TRBJ1-6 gives the whole variable domain KAGVTQTPRYLIKTRGQQVTLSCSPISGHRSVSWYQQTPGQGLQFLFEYFSETQRNKGNFPGRFSGRQFSNSRSEMNVSTLELGDSALYLCASSLDGGYSPLHFGNGTRLTVT.

This chain uses TRBV10-3 with TRBJ2-1; 11 bases fit TRBD2. With V trimmed by 2 bases and J by 8 bases, 11 bases remained unmatched. Germline assignment: CDR1 ENHRY and CDR2 SYGVKD. The CDR3 runs to 17 residues. The CDR3 loop is CAISEKLAGVLRHEQFF. The CDR3 region has the DNA TGTGCCATCAGTGAGAAACTAGCGGGAGTACTACGTCATGAGCAGTTCTTC.